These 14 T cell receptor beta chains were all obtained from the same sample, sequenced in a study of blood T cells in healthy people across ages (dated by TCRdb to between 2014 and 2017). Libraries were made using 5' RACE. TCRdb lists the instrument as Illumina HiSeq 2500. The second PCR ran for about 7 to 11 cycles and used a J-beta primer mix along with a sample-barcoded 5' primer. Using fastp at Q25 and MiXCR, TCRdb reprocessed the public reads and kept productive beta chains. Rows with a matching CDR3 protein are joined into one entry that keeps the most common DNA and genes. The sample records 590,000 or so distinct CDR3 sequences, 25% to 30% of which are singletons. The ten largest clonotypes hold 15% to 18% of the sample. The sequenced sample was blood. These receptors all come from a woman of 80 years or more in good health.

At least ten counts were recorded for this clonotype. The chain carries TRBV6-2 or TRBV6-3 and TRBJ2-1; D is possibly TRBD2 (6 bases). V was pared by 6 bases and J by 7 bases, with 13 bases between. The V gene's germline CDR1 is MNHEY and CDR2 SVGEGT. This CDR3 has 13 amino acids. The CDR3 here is CASRSAGRNEQFF. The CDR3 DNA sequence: TGTGCCAGCAGGTCCGCGGGGCGGAATGAGCAGTTCTTC.

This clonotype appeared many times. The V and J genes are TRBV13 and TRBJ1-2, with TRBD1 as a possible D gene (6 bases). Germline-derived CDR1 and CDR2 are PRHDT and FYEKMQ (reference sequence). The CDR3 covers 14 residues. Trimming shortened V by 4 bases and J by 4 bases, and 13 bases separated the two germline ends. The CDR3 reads CASSSVTGTYGYTF. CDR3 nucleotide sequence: TGTGCCAGCAGCTCGGTTACAGGGACCTATGGCTACACCTTC.

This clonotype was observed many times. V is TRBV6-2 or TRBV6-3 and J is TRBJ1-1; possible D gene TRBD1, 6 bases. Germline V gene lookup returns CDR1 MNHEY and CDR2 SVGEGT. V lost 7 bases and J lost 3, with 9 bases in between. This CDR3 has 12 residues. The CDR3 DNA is TGTGCCAGCACCAGGGGATACACTGAAGCTTTCTTT. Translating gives CASTRGYTEAFF.

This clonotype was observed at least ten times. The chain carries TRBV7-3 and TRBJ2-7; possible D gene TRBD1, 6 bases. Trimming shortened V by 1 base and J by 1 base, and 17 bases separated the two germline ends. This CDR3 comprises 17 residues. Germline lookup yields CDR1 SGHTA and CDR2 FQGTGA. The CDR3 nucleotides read TGTGCCAGCAGCTTAAAGCCGGTACAGGGTGGTTCCTACGAGCAGTACTTC. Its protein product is CASSLKPVQGGSYEQYF.

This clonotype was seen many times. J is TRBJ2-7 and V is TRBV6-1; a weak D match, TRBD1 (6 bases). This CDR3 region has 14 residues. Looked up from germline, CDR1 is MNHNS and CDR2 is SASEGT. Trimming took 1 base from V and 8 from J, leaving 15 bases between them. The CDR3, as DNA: TGTGCCAGCAGTGAAGGGGGGACACTCCCCAAGCAGTACTTC. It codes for CASSEGGTLPKQYF.

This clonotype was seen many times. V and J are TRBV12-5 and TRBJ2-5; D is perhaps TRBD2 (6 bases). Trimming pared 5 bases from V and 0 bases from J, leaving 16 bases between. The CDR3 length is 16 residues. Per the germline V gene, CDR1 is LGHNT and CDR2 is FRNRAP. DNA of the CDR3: TGTGCTAGTGGTCCTGCCGGGACTCTGTACCAAGAGACCCAGTACTTC. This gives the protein CASGPAGTLYQETQYF.

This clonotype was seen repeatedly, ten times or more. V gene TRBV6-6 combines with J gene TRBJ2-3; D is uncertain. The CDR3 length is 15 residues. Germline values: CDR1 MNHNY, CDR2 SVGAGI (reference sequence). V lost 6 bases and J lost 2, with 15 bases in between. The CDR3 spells CASRPSGNPTDTQYF. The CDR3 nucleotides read TGTGCCAGCAGACCTTCCGGAAACCCCACAGATACGCAGTATTTT.

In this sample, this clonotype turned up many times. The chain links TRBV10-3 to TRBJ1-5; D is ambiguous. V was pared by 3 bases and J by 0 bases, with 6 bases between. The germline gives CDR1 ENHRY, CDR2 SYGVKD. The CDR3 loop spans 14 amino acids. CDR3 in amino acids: CAISDGLSNQPQHF. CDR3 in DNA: TGTGCCATCAGTGACGGGCTTAGCAATCAGCCCCAGCATTTT.

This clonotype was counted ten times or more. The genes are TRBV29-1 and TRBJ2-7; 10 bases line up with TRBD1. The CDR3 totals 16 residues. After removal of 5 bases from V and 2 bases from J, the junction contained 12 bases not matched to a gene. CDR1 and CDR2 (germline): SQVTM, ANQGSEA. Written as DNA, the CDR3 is TGCAGCGTTCTCATCTTGGGACAGGGGACAACCTACGAGCAGTACTTC. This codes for CSVLILGQGTTYEQYF.

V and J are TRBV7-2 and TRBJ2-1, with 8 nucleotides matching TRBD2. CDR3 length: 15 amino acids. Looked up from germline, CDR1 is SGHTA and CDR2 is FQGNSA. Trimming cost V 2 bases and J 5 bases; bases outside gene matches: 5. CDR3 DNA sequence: TGTGCCAGCAGCTTATTTCTAGCGGGCCACAATGAGCAGTTCTTC. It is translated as CASSLFLAGHNEQFF.

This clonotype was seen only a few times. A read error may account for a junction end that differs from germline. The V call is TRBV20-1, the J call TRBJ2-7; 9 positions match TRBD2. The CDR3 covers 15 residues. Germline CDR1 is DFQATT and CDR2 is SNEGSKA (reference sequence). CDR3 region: CSVRDRRLAAYEQYF. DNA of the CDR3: TGCAGTGTTAGAGATCGGCGACTAGCGGCCTACGAGCAGTACTTC.

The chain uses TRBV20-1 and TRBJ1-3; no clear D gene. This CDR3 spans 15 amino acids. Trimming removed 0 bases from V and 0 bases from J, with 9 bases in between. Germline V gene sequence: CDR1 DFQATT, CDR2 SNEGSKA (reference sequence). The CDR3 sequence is CSARDSRLSGNTIYF. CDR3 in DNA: TGCAGTGCTAGAGATTCACGGCTCTCTGGAAACACCATATATTTT.

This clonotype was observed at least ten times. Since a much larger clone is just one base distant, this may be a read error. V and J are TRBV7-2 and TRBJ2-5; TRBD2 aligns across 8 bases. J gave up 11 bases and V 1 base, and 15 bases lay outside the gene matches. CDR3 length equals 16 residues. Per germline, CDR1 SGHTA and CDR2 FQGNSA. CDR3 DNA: TGTGCCAGCAGCTTAGGAGGAGGACTAGCTCAGAATGAGCAGTACTTC. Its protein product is CASSLGGGLAQNEQYF.

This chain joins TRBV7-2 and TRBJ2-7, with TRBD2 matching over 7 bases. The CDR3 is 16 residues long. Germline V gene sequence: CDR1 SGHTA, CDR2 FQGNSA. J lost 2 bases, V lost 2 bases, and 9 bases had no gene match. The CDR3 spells CASSLYSSGATYEQYF. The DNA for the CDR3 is TGTGCCAGCAGCTTATATTCTAGCGGAGCGACCTACGAGCAGTACTTC.